This record concerns one TCR beta chain sequence. At the DNA level, this CDR3 is encoded by other sequences in the same sample as well. These data belong to a study of shared clonotypes between healthy human individuals. It was CD45RO-negative cells, positively selected for CCR7, that made up naive CD8 cells, with terminally differentiated effector memory CD45RA+ cells excluded. The CDR3 spans 13 residues. The V gene's germline CDR1 is KGHSH and CDR2 LQKENI. V was trimmed by 3 bases and J by 4 bases, leaving 10 bases between them. The table came from immunoSEQ multiplex PCR; TCRdb's copy has only in-frame clones and leaves some out. In the table there are hundreds of thousands of clones, around 93% of which are singletons.

Specimen: naive CD8+ T cells sorted from blood. This chain links TRBV18 with TRBJ2-7; tentatively, D is TRBD1 or TRBD2 (5 bases each). This clonotype originated in a man aged 30-40 years in good health. The CDR3 region has the DNA TGTGCCAGCTCACCCGGGACGGCTTACGAGCAGTACTTC. This encodes CASSPGTAYEQYF.